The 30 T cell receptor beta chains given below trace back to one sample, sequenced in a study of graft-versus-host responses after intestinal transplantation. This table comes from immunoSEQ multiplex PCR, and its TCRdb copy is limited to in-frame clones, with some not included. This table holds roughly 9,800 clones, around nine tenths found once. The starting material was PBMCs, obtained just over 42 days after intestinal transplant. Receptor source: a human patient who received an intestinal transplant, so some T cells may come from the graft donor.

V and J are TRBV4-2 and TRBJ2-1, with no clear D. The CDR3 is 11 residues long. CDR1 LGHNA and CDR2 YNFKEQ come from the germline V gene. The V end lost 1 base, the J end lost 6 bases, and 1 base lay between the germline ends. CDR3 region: CASSQANEQFF. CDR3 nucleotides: TGTGCCAGCAGCCAAGCCAATGAGCAGTTCTTC.

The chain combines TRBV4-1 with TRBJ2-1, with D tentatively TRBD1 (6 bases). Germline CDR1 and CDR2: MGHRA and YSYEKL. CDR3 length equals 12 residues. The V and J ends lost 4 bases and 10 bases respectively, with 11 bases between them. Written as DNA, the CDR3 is TGCGCCAGCAGCCCCCGGGACACAGAGCAGTTCTTC. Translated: CASSPRDTEQFF.

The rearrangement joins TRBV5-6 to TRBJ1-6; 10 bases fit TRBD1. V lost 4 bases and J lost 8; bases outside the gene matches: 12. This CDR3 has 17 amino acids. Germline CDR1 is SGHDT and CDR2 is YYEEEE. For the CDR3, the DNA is TGTGCCAGCAGCACGCCACCCACCGGACAGGGGGATTCACCCCTCCACTTT. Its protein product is CASSTPPTGQGDSPLHF.

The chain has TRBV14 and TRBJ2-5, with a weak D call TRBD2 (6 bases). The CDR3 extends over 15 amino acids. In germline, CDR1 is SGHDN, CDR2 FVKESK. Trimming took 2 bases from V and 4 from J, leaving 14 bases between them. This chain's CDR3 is CASSQSSAWGETQYF. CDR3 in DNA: TGTGCCAGCAGCCAATCTAGCGCCTGGGGAGAGACCCAGTACTTC. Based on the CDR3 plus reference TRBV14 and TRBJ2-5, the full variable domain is EAGVTQFPSHSVIEKGQTVTLRCDPISGHDNLYWYRRVMGKEIKFLLHFVKESKQDESGMPNNRFLAERTGGTYSTLKVQPAELEDSGVYFCASSQSSAWGETQYFGPGTRLLVL.

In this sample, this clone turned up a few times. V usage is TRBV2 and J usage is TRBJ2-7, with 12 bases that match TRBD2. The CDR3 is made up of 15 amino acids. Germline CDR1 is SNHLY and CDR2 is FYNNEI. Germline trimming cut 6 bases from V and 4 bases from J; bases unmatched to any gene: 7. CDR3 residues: CASRDSSGRAYEQYF. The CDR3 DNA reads TGTGCCAGCAGGGACTCTAGCGGGAGGGCGTACGAGCAGTACTTC.

The CDR3 nucleotides read TGTGCCAGCAGTGATGGACTAGCGGGAAACTACGAGCAGTACTTC. Protein product: CASSDGLAGNYEQYF. This chain uses TRBV7-9 with TRBJ2-7, with 12 bases matching TRBD2. The CDR3 covers 15 residues. CDR1 and CDR2 (germline): SEHNR, FQNEAQ (reference sequence). The V gene end was trimmed by 6 bases and the J gene end by 3 bases; junction bases not matched to a gene: 6.

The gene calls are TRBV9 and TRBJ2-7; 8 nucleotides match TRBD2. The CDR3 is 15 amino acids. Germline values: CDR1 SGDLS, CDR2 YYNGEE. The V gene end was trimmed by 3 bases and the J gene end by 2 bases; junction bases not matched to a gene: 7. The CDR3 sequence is CASSETGGRTYEQYF. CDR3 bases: TGTGCCAGCAGCGAAACGGGGGGGCGGACCTACGAGCAGTACTTC.

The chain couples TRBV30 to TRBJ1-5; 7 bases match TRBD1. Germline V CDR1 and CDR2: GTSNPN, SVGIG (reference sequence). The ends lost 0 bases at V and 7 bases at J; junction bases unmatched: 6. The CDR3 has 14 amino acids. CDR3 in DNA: TGTGCCTGGAGTGTAGAGACAGGGAAACAGCCCCAGCATTTT. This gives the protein CAWSVETGKQPQHF.

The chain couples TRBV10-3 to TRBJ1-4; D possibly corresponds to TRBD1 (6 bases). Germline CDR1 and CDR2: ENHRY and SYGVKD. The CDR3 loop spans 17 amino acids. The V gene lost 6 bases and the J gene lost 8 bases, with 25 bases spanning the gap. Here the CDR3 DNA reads TGTGCCATCAGAGAATCTGACAGGTCCCGCGTTAAGGAAAAACTGTTTTTT. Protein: CAIRESDRSRVKEKLFF.

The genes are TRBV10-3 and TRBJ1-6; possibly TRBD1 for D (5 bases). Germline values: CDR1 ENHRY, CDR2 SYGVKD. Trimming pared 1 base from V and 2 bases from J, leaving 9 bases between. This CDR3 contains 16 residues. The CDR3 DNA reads TGTGCCATCAGTGAGTTGGGGGTCCCCTATAATTCACCCCTCCACTTT. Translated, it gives CAISELGVPYNSPLHF.

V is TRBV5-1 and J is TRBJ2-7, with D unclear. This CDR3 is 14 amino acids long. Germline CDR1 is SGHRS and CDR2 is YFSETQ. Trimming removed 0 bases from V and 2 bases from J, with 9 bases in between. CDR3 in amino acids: CASSLERGAYEQYF. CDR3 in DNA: TGCGCCAGCAGCTTGGAACGAGGCGCCTACGAGCAGTACTTC.

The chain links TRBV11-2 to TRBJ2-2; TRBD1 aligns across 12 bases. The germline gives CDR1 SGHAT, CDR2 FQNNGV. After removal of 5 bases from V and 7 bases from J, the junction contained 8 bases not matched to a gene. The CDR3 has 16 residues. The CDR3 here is CASSVRDRGLVGELFF. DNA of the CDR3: TGTGCCAGCAGCGTCCGGGACAGGGGGCTTGTCGGGGAGCTGTTTTTT.

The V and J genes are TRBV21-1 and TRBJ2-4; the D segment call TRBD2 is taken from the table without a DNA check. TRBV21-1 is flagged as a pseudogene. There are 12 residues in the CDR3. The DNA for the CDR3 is TGTGCCAGCAGCATCGGGGAAAACATTCAGTACTTC. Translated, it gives CASSIGENIQYF.

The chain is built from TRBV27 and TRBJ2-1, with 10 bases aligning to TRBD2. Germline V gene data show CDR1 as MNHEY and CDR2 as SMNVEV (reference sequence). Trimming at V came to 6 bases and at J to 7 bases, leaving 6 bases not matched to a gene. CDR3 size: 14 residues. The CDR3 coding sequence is TGTGCCAGCAGCTTAGCGGGAGGATTGAATGAGCAGTTCTTC. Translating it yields CASSLAGGLNEQFF.

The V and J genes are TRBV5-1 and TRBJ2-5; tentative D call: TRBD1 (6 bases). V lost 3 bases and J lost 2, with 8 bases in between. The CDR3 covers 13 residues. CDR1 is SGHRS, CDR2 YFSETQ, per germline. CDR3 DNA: TGCGCCAGCAGCTACGGACAGCAAGAGACCCAGTACTTC. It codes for CASSYGQQETQYF.

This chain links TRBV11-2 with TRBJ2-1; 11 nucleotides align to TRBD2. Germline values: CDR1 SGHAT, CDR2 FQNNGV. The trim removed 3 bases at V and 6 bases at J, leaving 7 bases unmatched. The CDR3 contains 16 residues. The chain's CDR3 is CASSFGVTSGTNEQFF. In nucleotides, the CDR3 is TGTGCCAGCAGCTTTGGCGTGACTAGCGGGACCAATGAGCAGTTCTTC.

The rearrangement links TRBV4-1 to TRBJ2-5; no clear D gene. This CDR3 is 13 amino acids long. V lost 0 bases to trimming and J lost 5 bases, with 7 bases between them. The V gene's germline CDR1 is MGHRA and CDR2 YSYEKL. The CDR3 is CASSQENSETQYF. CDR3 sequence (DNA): TGCGCCAGCAGCCAAGAGAATTCGGAGACCCAGTACTTC.

The CDR3 reads CASSERRSGRVYEQYF. The CDR3 coding sequence is TGTGCCAGCAGCGAAAGGCGGAGCGGGAGGGTATACGAGCAGTACTTC. The chain is built from TRBV11-1 and TRBJ2-7, with 10 bases fitting TRBD2. The CDR3 runs to 16 residues. V lost 5 bases, J lost 4 bases, and 11 bases stayed unmatched. CDR1 is SGHAT, CDR2 FQDESV, per germline (reference sequence).

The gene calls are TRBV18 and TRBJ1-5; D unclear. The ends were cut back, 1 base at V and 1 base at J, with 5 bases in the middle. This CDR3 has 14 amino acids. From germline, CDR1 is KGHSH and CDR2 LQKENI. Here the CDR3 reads CASSPLGSNQPQHF. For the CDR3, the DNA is TGTGCCAGCTCACCACTAGGAAGCAATCAGCCCCAGCATTTT.

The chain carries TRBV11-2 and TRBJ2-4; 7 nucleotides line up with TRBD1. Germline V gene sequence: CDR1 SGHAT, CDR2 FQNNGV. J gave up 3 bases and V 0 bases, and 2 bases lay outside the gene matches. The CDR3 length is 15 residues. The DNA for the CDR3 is TGTGCCAGCAGCTTAGATCAGGGGGTCAAAAACATTCAGTACTTC. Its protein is CASSLDQGVKNIQYF.

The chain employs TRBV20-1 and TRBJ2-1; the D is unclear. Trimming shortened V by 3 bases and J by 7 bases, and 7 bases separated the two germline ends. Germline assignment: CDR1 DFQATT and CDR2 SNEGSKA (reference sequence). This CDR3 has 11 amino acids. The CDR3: CSARDLNEQFF. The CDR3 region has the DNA TGCAGTGCTAGGGACCTTAATGAGCAGTTCTTC.

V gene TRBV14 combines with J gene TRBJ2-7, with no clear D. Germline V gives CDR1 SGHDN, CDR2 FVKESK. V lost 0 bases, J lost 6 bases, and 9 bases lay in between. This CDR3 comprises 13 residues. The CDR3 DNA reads TGTGCCAGCAGCCAAGAGGGTGGCGTCGAGCAGTACTTC. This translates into CASSQEGGVEQYF.

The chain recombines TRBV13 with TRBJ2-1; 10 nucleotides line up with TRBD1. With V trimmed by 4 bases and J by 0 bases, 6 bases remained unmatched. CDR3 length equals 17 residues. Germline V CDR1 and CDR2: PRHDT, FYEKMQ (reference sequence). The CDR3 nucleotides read TGTGCCAGCAGCTCACGGGACAGGGGCAACTCCTACAATGAGCAGTTCTTC. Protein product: CASSSRDRGNSYNEQFF.

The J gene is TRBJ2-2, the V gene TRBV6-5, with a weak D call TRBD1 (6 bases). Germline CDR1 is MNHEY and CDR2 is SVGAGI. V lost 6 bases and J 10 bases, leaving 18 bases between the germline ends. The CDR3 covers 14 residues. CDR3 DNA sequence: TGTGCCAGCAGAAACAGGGTTAGGGGCCTGGAGCTGTTTTTT. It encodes CASRNRVRGLELFF.

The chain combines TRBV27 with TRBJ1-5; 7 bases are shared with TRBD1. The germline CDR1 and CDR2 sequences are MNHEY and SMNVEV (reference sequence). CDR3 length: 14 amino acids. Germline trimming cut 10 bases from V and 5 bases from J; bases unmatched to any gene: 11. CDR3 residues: CANIGGANDQPQHF. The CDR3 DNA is TGTGCCAACATAGGGGGCGCGAACGATCAGCCCCAGCATTTT.

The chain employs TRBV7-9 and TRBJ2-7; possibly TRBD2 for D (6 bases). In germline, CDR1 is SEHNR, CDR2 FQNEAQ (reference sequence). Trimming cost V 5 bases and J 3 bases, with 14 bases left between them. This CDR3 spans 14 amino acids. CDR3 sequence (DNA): TGTGCCAGCAGCACCGGGACTCTTCTCTACGAGCAGTACTTC. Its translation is CASSTGTLLYEQYF.

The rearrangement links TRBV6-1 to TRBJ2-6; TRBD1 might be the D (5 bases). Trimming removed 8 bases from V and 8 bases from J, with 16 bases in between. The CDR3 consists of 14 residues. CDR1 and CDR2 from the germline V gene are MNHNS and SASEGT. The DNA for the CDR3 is TGTGCCAGCCGGATGCAGGGTTATTCCAACGTCCTGACTTTC. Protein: CASRMQGYSNVLTF.

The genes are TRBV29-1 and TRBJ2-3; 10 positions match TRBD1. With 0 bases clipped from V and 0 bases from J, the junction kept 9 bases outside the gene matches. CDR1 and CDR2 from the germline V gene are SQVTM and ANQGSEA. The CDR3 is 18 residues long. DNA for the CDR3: TGCAGCGTTGAAGATTTATGGGGACAGGGGCCAAGCACAGATACGCAGTATTTT. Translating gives CSVEDLWGQGPSTDTQYF.

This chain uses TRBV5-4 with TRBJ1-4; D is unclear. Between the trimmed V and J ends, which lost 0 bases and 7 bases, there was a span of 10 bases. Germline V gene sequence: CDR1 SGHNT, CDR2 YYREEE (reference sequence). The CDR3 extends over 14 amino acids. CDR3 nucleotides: TGTGCCAGCAGCTTGGGGGTGTCGGGTGAAAAACTGTTTTTT. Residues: CASSLGVSGEKLFF.

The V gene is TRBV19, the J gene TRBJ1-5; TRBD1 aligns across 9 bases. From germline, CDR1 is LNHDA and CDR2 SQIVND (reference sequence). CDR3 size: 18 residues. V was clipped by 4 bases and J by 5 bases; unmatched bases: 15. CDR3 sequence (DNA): TGTGCCAGTAGTACACCGGGACAGGGTTCCTTAGGCCATCAGCCCCAGCATTTT. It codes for CASSTPGQGSLGHQPQHF.